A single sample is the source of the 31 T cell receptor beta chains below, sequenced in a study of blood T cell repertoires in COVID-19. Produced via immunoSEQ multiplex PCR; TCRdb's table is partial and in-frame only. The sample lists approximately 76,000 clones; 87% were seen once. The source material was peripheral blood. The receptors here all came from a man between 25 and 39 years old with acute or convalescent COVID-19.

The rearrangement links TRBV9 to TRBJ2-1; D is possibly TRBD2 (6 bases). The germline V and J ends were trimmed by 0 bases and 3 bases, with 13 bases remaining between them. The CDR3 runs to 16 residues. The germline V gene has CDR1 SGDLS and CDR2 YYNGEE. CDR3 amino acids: CASSVGGSGIYNEQFF. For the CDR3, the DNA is TGTGCCAGCAGCGTAGGTGGTAGCGGAATCTACAATGAGCAGTTCTTC.

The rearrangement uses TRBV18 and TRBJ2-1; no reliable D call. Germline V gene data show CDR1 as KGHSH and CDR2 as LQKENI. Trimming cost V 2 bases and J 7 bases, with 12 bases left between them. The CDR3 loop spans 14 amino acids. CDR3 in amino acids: CASSPGVARNEQFF. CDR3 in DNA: TGTGCCAGCTCACCAGGAGTCGCTAGGAATGAGCAGTTCTTC.

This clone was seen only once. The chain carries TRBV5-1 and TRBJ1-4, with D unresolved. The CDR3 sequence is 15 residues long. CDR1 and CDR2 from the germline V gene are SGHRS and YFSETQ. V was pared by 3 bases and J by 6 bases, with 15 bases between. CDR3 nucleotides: TGCGCCAGCAGCTGGACCGGGATCGTGCATGAAAAACTGTTTTTT. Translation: CASSWTGIVHEKLFF.

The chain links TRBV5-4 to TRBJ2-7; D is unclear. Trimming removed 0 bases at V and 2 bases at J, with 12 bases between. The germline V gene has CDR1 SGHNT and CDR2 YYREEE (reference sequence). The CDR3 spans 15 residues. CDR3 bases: TGTGCCAGCAGCTTGGGGCTAGAGGTCACCTACGAGCAGTACTTC. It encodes CASSLGLEVTYEQYF.

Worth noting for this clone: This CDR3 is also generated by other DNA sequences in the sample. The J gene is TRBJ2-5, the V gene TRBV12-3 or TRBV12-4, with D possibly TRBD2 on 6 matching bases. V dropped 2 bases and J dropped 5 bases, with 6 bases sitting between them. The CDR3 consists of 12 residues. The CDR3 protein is CASSLRGETQYF. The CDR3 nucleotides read TGTGCCAGCAGTTTACGGGGGGAGACCCAGTACTTC.

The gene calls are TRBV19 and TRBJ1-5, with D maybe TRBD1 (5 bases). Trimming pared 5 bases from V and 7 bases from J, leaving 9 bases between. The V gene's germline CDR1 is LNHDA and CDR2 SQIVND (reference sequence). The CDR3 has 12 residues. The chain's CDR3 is CASSPQGQPQHF. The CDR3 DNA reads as TGTGCCAGTAGTCCGCAGGGACAGCCCCAGCATTTT. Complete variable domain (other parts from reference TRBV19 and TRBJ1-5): DGGITQSPKYLFRKEGQNVTLSCEQNLNHDAMYWYRQDPGQGLRLIYYSQIVNDFQKGDIAEGYSVSREKKESFPLTVTSAQKNPTAFYLCASSPQGQPQHFGDGTRLSIL.

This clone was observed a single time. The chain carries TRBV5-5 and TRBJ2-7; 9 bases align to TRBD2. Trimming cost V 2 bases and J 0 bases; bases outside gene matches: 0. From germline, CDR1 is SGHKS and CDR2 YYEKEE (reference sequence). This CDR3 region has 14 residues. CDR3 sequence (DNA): TGTGCCAGCAGCTTTAGCGGGAGCTCCTACGAGCAGTACTTC. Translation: CASSFSGSSYEQYF.

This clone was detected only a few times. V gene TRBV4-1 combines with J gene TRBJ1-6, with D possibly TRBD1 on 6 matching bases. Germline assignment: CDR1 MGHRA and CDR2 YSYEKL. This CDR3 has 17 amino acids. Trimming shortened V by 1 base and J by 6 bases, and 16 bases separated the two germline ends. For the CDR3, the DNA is TGCGCCAGCAGCCAAGTGGTAGGGCAGGGGACTAATTCACCCCTCCACTTT. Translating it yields CASSQVVGQGTNSPLHF.

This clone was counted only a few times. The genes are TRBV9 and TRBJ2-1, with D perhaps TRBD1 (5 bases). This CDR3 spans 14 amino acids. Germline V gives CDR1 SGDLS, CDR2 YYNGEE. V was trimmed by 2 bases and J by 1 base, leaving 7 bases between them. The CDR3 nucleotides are TGTGCCAGCAGCGTGACAGATTCCTACAATGAGCAGTTCTTC. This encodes CASSVTDSYNEQFF.

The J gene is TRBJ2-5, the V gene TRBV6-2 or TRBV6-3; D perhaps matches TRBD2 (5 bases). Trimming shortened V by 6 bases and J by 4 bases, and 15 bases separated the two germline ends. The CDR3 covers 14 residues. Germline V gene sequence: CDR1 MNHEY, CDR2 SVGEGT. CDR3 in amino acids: CASSPAAEGETQYF. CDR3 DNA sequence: TGTGCCAGCAGCCCCGCAGCTGAGGGAGAGACCCAGTACTTC.

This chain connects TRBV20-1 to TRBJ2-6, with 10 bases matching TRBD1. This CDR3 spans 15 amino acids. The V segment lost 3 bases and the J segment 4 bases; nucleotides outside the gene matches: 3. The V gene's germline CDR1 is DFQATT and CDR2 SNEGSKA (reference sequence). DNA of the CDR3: TGCAGTGCTAGTGACAGGGGGCCAGGGGCCAACGTCCTGACTTTC. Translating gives CSASDRGPGANVLTF.

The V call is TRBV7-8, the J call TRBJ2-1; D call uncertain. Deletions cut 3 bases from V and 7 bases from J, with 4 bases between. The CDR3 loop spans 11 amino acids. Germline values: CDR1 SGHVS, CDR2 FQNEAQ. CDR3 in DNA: TGTGCCAGCAGCTTCTCTAATGAGCAGTTCTTC. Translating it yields CASSFSNEQFF. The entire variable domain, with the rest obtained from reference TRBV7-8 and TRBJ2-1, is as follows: GAGVSQSPRYKVAKRGQDVALRCDPISGHVSLFWYQQALGQGPEFLTYFQNEAQLDKSGLPSDRFFAERPEGSVSTLKIQRTQQEDSAVYLCASSFSNEQFFGPGTRLTVL.

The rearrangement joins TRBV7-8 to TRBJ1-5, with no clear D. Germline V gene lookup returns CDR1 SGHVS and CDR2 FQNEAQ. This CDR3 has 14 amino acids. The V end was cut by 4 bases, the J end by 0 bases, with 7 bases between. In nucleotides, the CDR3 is TGTGCCAGCAGCTCGATAGTTAGCAATCAGCCCCAGCATTTT. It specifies CASSSIVSNQPQHF.

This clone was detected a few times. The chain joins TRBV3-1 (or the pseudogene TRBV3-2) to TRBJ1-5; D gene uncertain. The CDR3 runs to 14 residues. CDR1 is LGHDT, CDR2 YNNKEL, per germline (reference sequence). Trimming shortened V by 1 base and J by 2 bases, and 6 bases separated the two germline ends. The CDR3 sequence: CASSQGRGNQPQHF. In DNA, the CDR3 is TGTGCCAGCAGCCAAGGACGGGGCAATCAGCCCCAGCATTTT.

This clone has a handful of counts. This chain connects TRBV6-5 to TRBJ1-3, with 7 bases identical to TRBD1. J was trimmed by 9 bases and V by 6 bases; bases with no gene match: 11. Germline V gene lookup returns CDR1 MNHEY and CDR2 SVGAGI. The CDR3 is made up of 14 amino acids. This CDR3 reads CASRPGQVLGTIYF. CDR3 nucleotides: TGTGCCAGCAGGCCTGGACAGGTTCTGGGCACCATATATTTT.

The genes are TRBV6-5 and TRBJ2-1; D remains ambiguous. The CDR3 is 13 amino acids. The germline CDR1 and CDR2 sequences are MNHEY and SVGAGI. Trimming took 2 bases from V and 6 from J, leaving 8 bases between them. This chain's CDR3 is CASSYGPSNEQFF. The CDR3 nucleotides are TGTGCCAGCAGTTACGGGCCAAGCAATGAGCAGTTCTTC.

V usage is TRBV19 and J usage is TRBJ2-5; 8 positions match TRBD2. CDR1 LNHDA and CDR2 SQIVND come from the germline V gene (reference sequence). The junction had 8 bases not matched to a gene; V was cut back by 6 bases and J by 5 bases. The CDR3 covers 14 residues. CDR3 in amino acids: CASRSAGGRETQYF. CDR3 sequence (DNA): TGTGCCAGTAGAAGCGCGGGAGGCAGGGAGACCCAGTACTTC.

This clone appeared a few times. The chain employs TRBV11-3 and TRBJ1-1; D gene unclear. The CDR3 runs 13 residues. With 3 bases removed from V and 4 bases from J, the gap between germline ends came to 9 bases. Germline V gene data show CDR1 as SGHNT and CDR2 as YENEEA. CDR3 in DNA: TGTGCCAGCAGCTTTAGGGAGGGCACTGAAGCTTTCTTT. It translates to CASSFREGTEAFF.

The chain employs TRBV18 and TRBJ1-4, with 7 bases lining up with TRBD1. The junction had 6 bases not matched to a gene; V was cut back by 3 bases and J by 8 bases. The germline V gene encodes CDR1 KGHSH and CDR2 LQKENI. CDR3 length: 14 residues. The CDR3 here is CASSPGQQGEKLFF. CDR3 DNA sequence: TGTGCCAGCTCACCGGGACAGCAGGGAGAAAAACTGTTTTTT.

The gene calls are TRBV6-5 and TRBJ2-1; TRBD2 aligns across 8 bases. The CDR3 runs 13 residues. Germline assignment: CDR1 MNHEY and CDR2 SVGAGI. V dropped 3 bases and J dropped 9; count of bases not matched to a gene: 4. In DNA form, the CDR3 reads TGTGCCAGCAGTTATCGGACTAGCACTGAGCAGTTCTTC. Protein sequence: CASSYRTSTEQFF.

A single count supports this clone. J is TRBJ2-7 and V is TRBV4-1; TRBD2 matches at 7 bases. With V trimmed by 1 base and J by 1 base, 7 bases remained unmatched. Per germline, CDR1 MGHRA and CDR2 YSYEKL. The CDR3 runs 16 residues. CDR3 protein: CASSQGFAGVSYEQYF. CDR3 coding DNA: TGCGCCAGCAGCCAAGGATTCGCGGGAGTATCCTACGAGCAGTACTTC.

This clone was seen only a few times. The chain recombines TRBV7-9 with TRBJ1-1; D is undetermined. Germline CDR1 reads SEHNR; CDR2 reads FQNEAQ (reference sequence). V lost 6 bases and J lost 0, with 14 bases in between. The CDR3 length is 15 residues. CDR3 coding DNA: TGTGCCAGCAGGCCCAAACGGGAGATGAACACTGAAGCTTTCTTT. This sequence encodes CASRPKREMNTEAFF.

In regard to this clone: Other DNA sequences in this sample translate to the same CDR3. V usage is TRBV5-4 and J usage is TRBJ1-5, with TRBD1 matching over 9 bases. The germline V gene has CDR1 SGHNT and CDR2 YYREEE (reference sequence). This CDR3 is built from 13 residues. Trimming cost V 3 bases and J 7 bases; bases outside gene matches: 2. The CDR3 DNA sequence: TGTGCCAGCAGCTCGGACAGGGGCCAGCCCCAGCATTTT. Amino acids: CASSSDRGQPQHF.

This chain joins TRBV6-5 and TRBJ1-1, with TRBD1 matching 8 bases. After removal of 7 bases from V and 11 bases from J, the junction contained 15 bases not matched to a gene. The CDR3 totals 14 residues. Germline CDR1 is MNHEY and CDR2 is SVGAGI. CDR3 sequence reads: CASNDRGRTARAFF. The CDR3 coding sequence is TGTGCCAGCAACGACAGGGGACGTACCGCCAGGGCTTTCTTT.

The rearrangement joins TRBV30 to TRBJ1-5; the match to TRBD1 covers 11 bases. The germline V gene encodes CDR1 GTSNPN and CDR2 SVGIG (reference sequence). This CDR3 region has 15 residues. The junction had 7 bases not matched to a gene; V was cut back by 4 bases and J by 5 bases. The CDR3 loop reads CAWTSGTGGYQPQHF. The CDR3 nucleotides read TGTGCCTGGACTTCCGGGACAGGGGGTTATCAGCCCCAGCATTTT. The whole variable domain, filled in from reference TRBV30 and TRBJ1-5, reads SQTIHQWPATLVQPVGSPLSLECTVEGTSNPNLYWYRQAAGRGLQLLFYSVGIGQISSEVPQNLSASRPQDRQFILSSKKLLLSDSGFYLCAWTSGTGGYQPQHFGDGTRLSIL.

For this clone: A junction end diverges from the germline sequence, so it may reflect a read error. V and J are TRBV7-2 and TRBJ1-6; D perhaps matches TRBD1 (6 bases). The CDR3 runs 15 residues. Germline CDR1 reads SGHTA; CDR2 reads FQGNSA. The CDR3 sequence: CASSLGGRPDSSLHF. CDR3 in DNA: TGTGCCAGCAGCTTGGGGGGGCGGCCGGATTCATCCCTCCACTTT.

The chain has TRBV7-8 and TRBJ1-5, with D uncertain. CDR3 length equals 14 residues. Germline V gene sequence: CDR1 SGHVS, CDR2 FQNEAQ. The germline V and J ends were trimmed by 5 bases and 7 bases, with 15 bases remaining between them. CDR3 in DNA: TGTGCCAGCAGCCCTAGGTCGGGTGGCCAGCCCCAGCATTTT. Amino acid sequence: CASSPRSGGQPQHF.

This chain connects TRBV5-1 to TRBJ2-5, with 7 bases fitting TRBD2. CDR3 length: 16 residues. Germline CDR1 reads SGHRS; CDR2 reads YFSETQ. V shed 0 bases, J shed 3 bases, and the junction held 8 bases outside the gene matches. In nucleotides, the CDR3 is TGCGCCAGCAGCTTGGGACGGGAGGCACAGAAAGAGACCCAGTACTTC. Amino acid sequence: CASSLGREAQKETQYF.

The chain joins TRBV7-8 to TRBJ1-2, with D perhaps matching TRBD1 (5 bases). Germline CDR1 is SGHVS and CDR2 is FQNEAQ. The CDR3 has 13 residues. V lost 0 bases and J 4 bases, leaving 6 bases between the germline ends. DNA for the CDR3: TGTGCCAGCAGCTTAGCGCAGGGCTATGGCTACACCTTC. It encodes CASSLAQGYGYTF.

The CDR3 is CASSMGPTGGTYEQYF. The CDR3 nucleotides are TGTGCCAGTAGTATGGGCCCGACAGGGGGGACCTACGAGCAGTACTTC. This chain links TRBV19 with TRBJ2-7, with 9 bases that match TRBD1. The V segment lost 3 bases and the J segment 2 bases; nucleotides outside the gene matches: 8. This CDR3 has 16 residues. CDR1 and CDR2 from the germline V gene are LNHDA and SQIVND (reference sequence).

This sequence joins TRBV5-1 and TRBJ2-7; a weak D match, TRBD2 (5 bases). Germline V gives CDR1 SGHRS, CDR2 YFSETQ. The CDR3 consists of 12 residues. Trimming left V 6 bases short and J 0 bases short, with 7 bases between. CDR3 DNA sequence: TGCGCCAGCACGGGGTTCTCCTACGAGCAGTACTTC. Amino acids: CASTGFSYEQYF.